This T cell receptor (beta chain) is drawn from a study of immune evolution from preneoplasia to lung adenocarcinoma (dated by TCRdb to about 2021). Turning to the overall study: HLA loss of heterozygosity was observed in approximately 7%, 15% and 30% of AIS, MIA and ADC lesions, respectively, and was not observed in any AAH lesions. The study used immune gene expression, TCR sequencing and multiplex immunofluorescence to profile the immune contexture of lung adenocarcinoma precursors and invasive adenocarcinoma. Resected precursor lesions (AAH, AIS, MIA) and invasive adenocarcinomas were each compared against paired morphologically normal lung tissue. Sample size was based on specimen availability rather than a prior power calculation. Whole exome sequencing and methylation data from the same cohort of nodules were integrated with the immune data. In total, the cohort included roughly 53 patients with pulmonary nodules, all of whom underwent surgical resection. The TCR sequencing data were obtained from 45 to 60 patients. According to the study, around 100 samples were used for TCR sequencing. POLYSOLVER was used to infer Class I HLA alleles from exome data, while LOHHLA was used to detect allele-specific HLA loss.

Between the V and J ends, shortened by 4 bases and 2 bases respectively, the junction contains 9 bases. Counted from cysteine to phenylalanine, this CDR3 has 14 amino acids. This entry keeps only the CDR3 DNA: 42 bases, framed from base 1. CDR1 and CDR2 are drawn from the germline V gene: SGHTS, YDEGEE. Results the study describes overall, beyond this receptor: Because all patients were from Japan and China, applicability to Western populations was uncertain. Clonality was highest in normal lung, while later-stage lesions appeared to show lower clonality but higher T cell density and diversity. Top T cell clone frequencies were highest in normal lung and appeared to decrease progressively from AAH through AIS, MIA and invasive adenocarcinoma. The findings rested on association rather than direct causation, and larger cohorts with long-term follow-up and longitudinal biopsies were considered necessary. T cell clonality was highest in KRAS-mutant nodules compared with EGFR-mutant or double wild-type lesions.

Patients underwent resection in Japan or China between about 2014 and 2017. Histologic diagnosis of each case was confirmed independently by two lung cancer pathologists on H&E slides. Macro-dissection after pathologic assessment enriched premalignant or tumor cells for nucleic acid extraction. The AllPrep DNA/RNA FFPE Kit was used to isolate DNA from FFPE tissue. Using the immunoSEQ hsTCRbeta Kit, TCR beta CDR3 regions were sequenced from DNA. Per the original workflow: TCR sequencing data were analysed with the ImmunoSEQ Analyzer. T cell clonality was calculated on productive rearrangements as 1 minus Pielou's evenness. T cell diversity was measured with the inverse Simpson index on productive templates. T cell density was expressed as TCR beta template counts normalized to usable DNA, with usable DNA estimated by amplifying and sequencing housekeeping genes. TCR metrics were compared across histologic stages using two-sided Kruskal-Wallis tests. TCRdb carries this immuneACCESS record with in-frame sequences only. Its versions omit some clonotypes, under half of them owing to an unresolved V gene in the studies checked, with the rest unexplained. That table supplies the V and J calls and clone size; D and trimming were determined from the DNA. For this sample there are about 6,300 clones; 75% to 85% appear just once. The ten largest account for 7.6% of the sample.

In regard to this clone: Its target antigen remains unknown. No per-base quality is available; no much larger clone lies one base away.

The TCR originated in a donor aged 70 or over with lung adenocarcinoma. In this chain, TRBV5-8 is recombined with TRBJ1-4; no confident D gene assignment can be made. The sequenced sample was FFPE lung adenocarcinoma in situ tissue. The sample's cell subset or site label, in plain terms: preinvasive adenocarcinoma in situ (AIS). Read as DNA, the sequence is TGTGCCAGCAGCCGAGGATGGACTAATGAAAAACTGTTTTTT. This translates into CASSRGWTNEKLFF.